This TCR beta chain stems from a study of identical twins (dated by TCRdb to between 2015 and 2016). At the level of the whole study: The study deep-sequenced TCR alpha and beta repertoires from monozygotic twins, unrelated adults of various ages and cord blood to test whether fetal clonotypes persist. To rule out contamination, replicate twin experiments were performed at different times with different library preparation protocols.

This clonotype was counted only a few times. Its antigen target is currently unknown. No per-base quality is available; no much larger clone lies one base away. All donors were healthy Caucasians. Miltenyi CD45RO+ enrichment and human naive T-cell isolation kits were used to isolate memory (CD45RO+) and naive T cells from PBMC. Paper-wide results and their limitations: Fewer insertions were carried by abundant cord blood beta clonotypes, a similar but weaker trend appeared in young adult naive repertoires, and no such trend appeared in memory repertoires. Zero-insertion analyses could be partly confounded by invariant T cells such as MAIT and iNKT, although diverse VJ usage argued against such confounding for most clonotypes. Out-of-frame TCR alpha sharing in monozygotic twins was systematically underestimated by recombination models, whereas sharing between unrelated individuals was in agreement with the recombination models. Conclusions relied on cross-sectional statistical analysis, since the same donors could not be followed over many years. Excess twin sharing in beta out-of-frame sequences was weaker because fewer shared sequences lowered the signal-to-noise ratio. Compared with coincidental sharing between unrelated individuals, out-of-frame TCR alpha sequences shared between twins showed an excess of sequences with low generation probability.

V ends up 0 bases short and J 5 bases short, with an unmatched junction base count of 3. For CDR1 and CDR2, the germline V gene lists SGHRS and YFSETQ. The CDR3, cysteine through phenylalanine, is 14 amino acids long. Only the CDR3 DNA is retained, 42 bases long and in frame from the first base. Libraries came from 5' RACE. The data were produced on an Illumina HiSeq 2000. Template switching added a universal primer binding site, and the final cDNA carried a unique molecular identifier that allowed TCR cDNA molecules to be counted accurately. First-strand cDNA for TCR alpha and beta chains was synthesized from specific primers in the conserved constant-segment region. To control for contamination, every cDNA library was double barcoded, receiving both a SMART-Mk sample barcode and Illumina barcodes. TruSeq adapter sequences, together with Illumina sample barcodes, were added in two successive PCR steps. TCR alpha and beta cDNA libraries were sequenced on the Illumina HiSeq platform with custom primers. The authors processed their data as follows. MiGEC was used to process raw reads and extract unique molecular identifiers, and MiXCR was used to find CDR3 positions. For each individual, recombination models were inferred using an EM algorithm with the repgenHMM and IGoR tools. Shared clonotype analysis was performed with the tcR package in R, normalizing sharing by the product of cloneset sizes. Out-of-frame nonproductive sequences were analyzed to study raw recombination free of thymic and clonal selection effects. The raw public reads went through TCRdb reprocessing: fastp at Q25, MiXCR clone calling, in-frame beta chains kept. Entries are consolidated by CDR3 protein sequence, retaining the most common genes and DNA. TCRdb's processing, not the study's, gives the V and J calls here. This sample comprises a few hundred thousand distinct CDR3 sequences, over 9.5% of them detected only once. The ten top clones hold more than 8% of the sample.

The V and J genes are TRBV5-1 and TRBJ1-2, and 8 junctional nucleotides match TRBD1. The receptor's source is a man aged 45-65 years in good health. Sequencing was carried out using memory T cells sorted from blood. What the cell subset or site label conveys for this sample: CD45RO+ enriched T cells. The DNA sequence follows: TGCGCCAGCAGCTTGGAGGGACAGGTGTATGGCTACACCTTC. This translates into CASSLEGQVYGYTF.